This TCR beta chain was identified during a study of T cell clonotyping in hematopoietic cell transplantation. Using immunoSEQ multiplex PCR, the repertoire was profiled, and TCRdb retains in-frame clones only, with some absent. The repertoire has about 27,000 clones, 90% to 96% of them found once; the top ten carry approximately 1.3%. The CDR3 loop spans 15 amino acids. In germline, CDR1 is SNHLY, CDR2 FYNNEI. The V segment lost 2 bases and the J segment 8 bases; nucleotides outside the gene matches: 5. This clonotype was obtained from a man aged 50-59 years in good health. Some clones in this sample may be carry-over from other donors' samples. The material sequenced was peripheral blood mononuclear cells. The V and J genes are TRBV2 and TRBJ1-6; 8 bases fit TRBD1. The CDR3 coding sequence is TGTGCCAGCAGTGAACAGGACAGGGTGCATTCACCCCTCCACTTT. Translating it yields CASSEQDRVHSPLHF.